Presented here are 19 T cell receptor beta chains from one specimen sequenced in a study of blood T cell repertoires in COVID-19. The method was immunoSEQ multiplex PCR; TCRdb's version includes in-frame clones alone and lacks a portion of them. Of some 400,000 clones in the sample, over 65% were seen once. The sample comprised peripheral blood. Every receptor here comes from a human donor with acute or convalescent COVID-19. The donor label of this sample is uncertain.

J is TRBJ1-6 and V is TRBV2, with TRBD1 identical over 9 bases. Germline V gene lookup returns CDR1 SNHLY and CDR2 FYNNEI. The junction had 7 bases not matched to a gene; V was cut back by 4 bases and J by 9 bases. The CDR3 length is 15 residues. DNA of the CDR3: TGTGCCAGCAGTGCCAACGGACAGGGGAGTTCACCCCTCCACTTT. It is translated as CASSANGQGSSPLHF.

The rearrangement uses TRBV14 and TRBJ2-1; 9 positions match TRBD1. The CDR3 extends over 14 amino acids. The germline V gene has CDR1 SGHDN and CDR2 FVKESK. J gave up 7 bases and V 5 bases, and 6 bases lay outside the gene matches. The CDR3 DNA is TGTGCCAGCAGCAAGGACAGGGGAGGAAATGAGCAGTTCTTC. Translated: CASSKDRGGNEQFF. Using reference TRBV14 and TRBJ2-1 for the parts outside the CDR3, the full variable domain is EAGVTQFPSHSVIEKGQTVTLRCDPISGHDNLYWYRRVMGKEIKFLLHFVKESKQDESGMPNNRFLAERTGGTYSTLKVQPAELEDSGVYFCASSKDRGGNEQFFGPGTRLTVL.

The rearrangement uses TRBV29-1 and TRBJ1-1; no reliable D call. Looked up from germline, CDR1 is SQVTM and CDR2 is ANQGSEA. V was pared by 4 bases and J by 4 bases, with 13 bases between. The CDR3 runs to 13 residues. CDR3 sequence reads: CSVVREMATEAFF. The CDR3 DNA follows: TGCAGCGTTGTCCGGGAGATGGCCACTGAAGCTTTCTTT.

The rearrangement uses TRBV2 and TRBJ2-1, with a weak D call TRBD2 (6 bases). CDR1 is SNHLY and CDR2 is FYNNEI in the germline V gene. Trimming took off 6 bases at V and 5 bases at J, with 14 bases between the two ends. The CDR3 sequence is 14 residues long. The CDR3 spells CASSREALDNEQFF. CDR3 nucleotide sequence: TGTGCCAGCAGCAGGGAGGCCCTTGACAATGAGCAGTTCTTC.

This clone appeared a single time. V and J are TRBV5-5 and TRBJ2-7, with D possibly TRBD2 on 6 matching bases. V gave up 4 bases and J gave up 7 bases, with 24 bases separating them. Germline CDR1 SGHKS, CDR2 YYEKEE (reference sequence). The CDR3 consists of 16 residues. CDR3 coding DNA: TGTGCCAGCAGCGCCGCTGCCGGGACTTATGCTGGAGAGCAGTACTTC. Amino acid sequence: CASSAAAGTYAGEQYF.

The chain couples TRBV18 to TRBJ1-2; 8 bases map to TRBD1. CDR3 length: 16 residues. Looked up from germline, CDR1 is KGHSH and CDR2 is LQKENI. Trimming cost V 2 bases and J 8 bases; bases outside gene matches: 13. In DNA form, the CDR3 reads TGTGCCAGCTCACCAAGTTCTGGGACAGGCTTAACCGGCTACACCTTC. It specifies CASSPSSGTGLTGYTF.

This clone was recorded once. The chain is built from TRBV2 and TRBJ2-1; D is undetermined. The CDR3 is made up of 11 amino acids. Trimming left V 6 bases short and J 8 bases short, with 8 bases between. CDR1 and CDR2 (germline): SNHLY, FYNNEI. CDR3 amino acids: CASRTDHEQFF. The CDR3 DNA sequence: TGTGCCAGCAGAACAGATCATGAGCAGTTCTTC.

The chain combines TRBV6-5 with TRBJ1-4, with TRBD1 as a possible D gene (5 bases). Trimming shortened V by 2 bases and J by 3 bases, and 10 bases separated the two germline ends. The CDR3 contains 15 residues. Germline loops: CDR1 MNHEY, CDR2 SVGAGI. As DNA, the CDR3 is TGTGCCAGCAGTTACGATCCAGGGCCTAATGAAAAACTGTTTTTT. Its protein product is CASSYDPGPNEKLFF.

CDR3 region: CSVGGGDRGRQETQYF. The CDR3 coding sequence is TGCAGCGTCGGAGGGGGAGACAGGGGCCGACAAGAGACCCAGTACTTC. The chain combines TRBV29-1 with TRBJ2-5; 8 bases agree with TRBD1. CDR3 length: 16 amino acids. Germline assignment: CDR1 SQVTM and CDR2 ANQGSEA. With V trimmed by 6 bases and J by 2 bases, 14 bases remained unmatched. The full variable domain, its missing parts supplied by reference TRBV29-1 and TRBJ2-5, is SAVISQKPSRDICQRGTSLTIQCQVDSQVTMMFWYRQQPGQSLTLIATANQGSEATYESGFVIDKFPISRPNLTFSTLTVSNMSPEDSSIYLCSVGGGDRGRQETQYFGPGTRLLVL.

This chain uses TRBV5-4 with TRBJ1-2; no firm D call. Trimming shortened V by 3 bases and J by 4 bases, and 13 bases separated the two germline ends. Germline assignment: CDR1 SGHNT and CDR2 YYREEE (reference sequence). The CDR3 contains 14 residues. CDR3 in amino acids: CASSSMAESYGYTF. CDR3 nucleotide sequence: TGTGCCAGCAGCTCTATGGCGGAGTCCTATGGCTACACCTTC.

The chain uses TRBV4-1 and TRBJ2-2; 11 bases are a match to TRBD2. Germline trimming cut 4 bases from V and 3 bases from J; bases unmatched to any gene: 7. There are 17 residues in the CDR3. Germline V gene lookup returns CDR1 MGHRA and CDR2 YSYEKL. The CDR3 DNA is TGCGCCAGCAGCCTTACCGGGACTAGCGGCTACACCGGGGAGCTGTTTTTT. This translates into CASSLTGTSGYTGELFF.

The chain uses TRBV3-1 (or the pseudogene TRBV3-2) and TRBJ2-5; perhaps TRBD2 as D (7 bases). The CDR3 is made up of 14 amino acids. V was pared by 1 base and J by 7 bases, with 13 bases between. Germline loops: CDR1 LGHDT, CDR2 YNNKEL (reference sequence). CDR3 nucleotides: TGTGCCAGCAGCCAAGCCCGGGGGGCAAGGACCCAGTACTTC. This sequence encodes CASSQARGARTQYF.

This clone has just a few counts. The chain couples TRBV7-8 to TRBJ1-3; a possible D gene is TRBD1 (5 bases). The CDR3 has 15 residues. In germline, CDR1 is SGHVS, CDR2 FQNEAQ. V was clipped by 1 base and J by 7 bases, with 14 bases between them. The chain's CDR3 is CASSLEEWGSNTIYF. In DNA, the CDR3 is TGTGCCAGCAGCTTAGAGGAGTGGGGCAGCAACACCATATATTTT.

This chain uses TRBV5-1 with TRBJ1-2; D gene ambiguous. The CDR3 is 17 amino acids. From germline, CDR1 is SGHRS and CDR2 YFSETQ. V was cut by 2 bases and J by 0 bases, with 17 bases left in between. In DNA, the CDR3 is TGCGCCAGCAGCTTCGGGAGAATGACTCCAACTAACTATGGCTACACCTTC. This codes for CASSFGRMTPTNYGYTF.

This clone was recorded once. CDR3: CASSLATSLQAFF. The CDR3 coding sequence is TGCGCCAGCAGCTTGGCCACGTCACTCCAAGCTTTCTTT. This chain connects TRBV5-1 to TRBJ1-1; D call uncertain. The germline V gene has CDR1 SGHRS and CDR2 YFSETQ. CDR3 length: 13 residues. Trimming left V 0 bases short and J 9 bases short, with 12 bases between.

This clone appeared a single time. V usage is TRBV11-1 and J usage is TRBJ2-1; 7 bases fit TRBD2. Germline-derived CDR1 and CDR2 are SGHAT and FQDESV (reference sequence). V lost 4 bases to trimming and J lost 1 base; unmatched junction nucleotides: 4. The CDR3 loop spans 15 amino acids. Here the CDR3 reads CASSSSGISYNEQFF. The DNA of the CDR3 is TGTGCCAGCAGCTCTAGCGGTATATCCTACAATGAGCAGTTCTTC.

CDR3 in amino acids: CASTRGDHGYTF. For the CDR3, the DNA is TGTGCCAGTACGCGGGGGGACCATGGCTACACCTTC. The chain employs TRBV12-3 or TRBV12-4 and TRBJ1-2; a possible D gene is TRBD1 (5 bases). This CDR3 contains 12 residues. Trimming stripped 9 bases from V and 6 bases from J, with 14 bases between.

The chain joins TRBV6-5 to TRBJ1-2, with 8 bases matching TRBD1. Germline V gene sequence: CDR1 MNHEY, CDR2 SVGAGI. CDR3 size: 14 residues. J lost 6 bases, V lost 6 bases, and 9 bases had no gene match. Here the CDR3 reads CASRGGQGRDGYTF. The CDR3 bases are TGTGCCAGCAGAGGAGGACAGGGCCGAGATGGCTACACCTTC.

Worth noting for this clone: Other DNA sequences of this sample code for an identical CDR3. The chain joins TRBV5-1 to TRBJ2-1, with D possibly matching TRBD2 (6 bases). The length of the CDR3 is 12 residues. Deletions cut 2 bases from V and 6 bases from J, with 6 bases between. Germline V lookup: CDR1 SGHRS, CDR2 YFSETQ. The CDR3 DNA reads as TGCGCCAGCAGCTTCGGGGGCAATGAGCAGTTCTTC. This codes for CASSFGGNEQFF.